This T cell receptor beta chain appears in the sequencing data of a study of T cells in Graves' hyperthyroidism and ophthalmopathy. About this clonotype: Antigen unknown. At one of its ends the junction is not consistent with the germline gene, which may arise from a read error.

General observations from the study: The model foresaw ophthalmopathy a median around 6 months prior to onset.

The CDR3 runs to 15 residues. Looked up from germline, CDR1 is MNHNS and CDR2 is SASEGT. Amplification yielded TCR beta CDR3 regions, with RNA transcripts as the source. The HTBI primer set was used in a first-round RT-PCR of the TCR CDR3. TCRdb called the multiplex PCR reads again in MiXCR, with one record for every CDR3 protein. The sample consists of about 690,000 distinct CDR3 sequences, 15% to 20% of them appearing once. What was sequenced was blood. The TCR originated in a man between 50 and 59 years old with Graves' hyperthyroidism. This chain connects TRBV6-1 to TRBJ2-1, with D possibly TRBD2 on 5 matching bases. Written as DNA, the CDR3 is TGTGCCAGCAGCGATCATAGAGGACTTTACAATGAGCAATTCTTC. The encoded protein is CASSDHRGLYNEQFF.